A single sample is the source of the 18 T cell receptor beta chains below, sequenced in a study of OX40 agonist ivuxolimab in advanced cancers. Repertoires were generated with immunoSEQ multiplex PCR, while TCRdb's copy carries only in-frame clones and drops some. This sample has approximately 130,000 clones, with under 95% found just once. The starting material was CD4+ or CD8+ T cells sorted from blood, obtained in a trial of the OX40 agonist ivuxolimab. These receptors were taken from an adult with an advanced solid tumor such as melanoma, head and neck, liver or kidney cancer.

The chain couples TRBV9 to TRBJ2-7, with D unclear. The V end was cut by 0 bases, the J end by 3 bases, with 10 bases between. The CDR3 sequence is 14 residues long. Germline CDR1 and CDR2: SGDLS and YYNGEE. CDR3 region: CASSVGHGSYEQYF. The CDR3 DNA follows: TGTGCCAGCAGCGTAGGCCATGGCAGCTACGAGCAGTACTTC.

As for this clone: Other DNA sequences within the sample encode an identical CDR3. The CDR3 reads CASSLGDSNYGYTF. The CDR3 bases are TGTGCCAGCAGCTTAGGAGACAGTAACTATGGCTACACCTTC. The chain joins TRBV7-9 to TRBJ1-2; tentatively, D is TRBD1 (5 bases). The CDR3 has 14 amino acids. The V end was cut by 1 base, the J end by 1 base, with 7 bases between. The V gene's germline CDR1 is SEHNR and CDR2 FQNEAQ (reference sequence). Variable domain in full (rest from reference TRBV7-9 and TRBJ1-2): DTGVSQNPRHKITKRGQNVTFRCDPISEHNRLYWYRQTLGQGPEFLTYFQNEAQLEKSRLLSDRFSAERPKGSFSTLEIQRTEQGDSAMYLCASSLGDSNYGYTFGSGTRLTVV.

The V and J genes are TRBV18 and TRBJ1-4, with D possibly matching TRBD1 (5 bases). V lost 4 bases, J lost 4 bases, and 10 bases lay in between. Germline CDR1 and CDR2: KGHSH and LQKENI. The length of the CDR3 is 14 residues. The CDR3: CASSLTGVNEKLFF. CDR3 coding DNA: TGTGCCAGCTCACTCACAGGAGTTAATGAAAAACTGTTTTTT.

This sequence joins TRBV18 and TRBJ2-5, with a tentative D call TRBD1 (5 bases). V was shortened by 6 bases and J by 2 bases, with 25 bases between the two germline ends. The CDR3 runs to 18 residues. Germline CDR1 KGHSH, CDR2 LQKENI. CDR3 sequence: CASSRLPTMQGEQETQYF. The CDR3 bases are TGTGCCAGCTCCCGATTACCTACCATGCAGGGCGAACAAGAGACCCAGTACTTC.

The genes are TRBV25-1 and TRBJ2-3; D unresolved. Between the trimmed V and J ends, which lost 7 bases and 0 bases, there was a span of 2 bases. Germline V gene lookup returns CDR1 MGHDK and CDR2 SYGVNS. This CDR3 is built from 11 residues. CDR3 sequence: CASTSTDTQYF. CDR3 coding DNA: TGTGCCAGCACCAGCACAGATACGCAGTATTTT.

The gene calls are TRBV18 and TRBJ1-3; no reliable D call. The CDR3 is 14 residues long. Between the trimmed V and J ends, which lost 4 bases and 4 bases, there was a span of 11 bases. Germline V gene data show CDR1 as KGHSH and CDR2 as LQKENI. In nucleotides, the CDR3 is TGTGCCAGCTCACGAGAACGGAAAGGAAACACCATATATTTT. Translated: CASSRERKGNTIYF.

This chain uses TRBV13 with TRBJ2-7; possibly TRBD1 for D (6 bases). This CDR3 spans 16 amino acids. V lost 5 bases to trimming and J lost 1 base, with 18 bases between them. Germline V gene data show CDR1 as PRHDT and CDR2 as FYEKMQ (reference sequence). In nucleotides, the CDR3 is TGTGCCAGCAGCCCGGGTCCCGGACAGTCGTCCTACGAGCAGTACTTC. This gives the protein CASSPGPGQSSYEQYF.

The chain links TRBV5-1 to TRBJ2-5, with 8 bases matching TRBD2. The CDR3 has 14 residues. The V gene end was trimmed by 2 bases and the J gene end by 5 bases; junction bases not matched to a gene: 5. Looked up from germline, CDR1 is SGHRS and CDR2 is YFSETQ. This CDR3 is CASSFGGAWETQYF. The CDR3 DNA is TGCGCCAGCAGCTTCGGGGGGGCTTGGGAGACCCAGTACTTC.

This clone came up once. V gene TRBV28 combines with J gene TRBJ2-7; 7 bases fit TRBD1. CDR1 and CDR2 from the germline V gene are MDHEN and SYDVKM. V was clipped by 5 bases and J by 7 bases; unmatched bases: 14. The CDR3 length is 15 residues. CDR3 DNA sequence: TGTGCCAGCAGTCCTCCGACAGGGTGGGCTCGGGAGCAGTACTTC. This encodes CASSPPTGWAREQYF.

The genes are TRBV7-2 and TRBJ2-1, with D perhaps matching TRBD1 (5 bases). Germline CDR1 reads SGHTA; CDR2 reads FQGNSA. The CDR3 is 16 amino acids. With 5 bases removed from V and 0 bases from J, the gap between germline ends came to 14 bases. Here the CDR3 reads CASSPLWGSSYNEQFF. The CDR3 DNA reads as TGTGCCAGCAGCCCGCTTTGGGGCAGCTCCTACAATGAGCAGTTCTTC.

The chain recombines TRBV18 with TRBJ1-1, with a tentative D call TRBD1 (6 bases). The CDR3 covers 14 residues. Germline V gene sequence: CDR1 KGHSH, CDR2 LQKENI. Trimming stripped 3 bases from V and 5 bases from J, with 13 bases between. The CDR3 nucleotides read TGTGCCAGCTCACCTGAGGGGGGGGGAACTGAAGCTTTCTTT. Its translation is CASSPEGGGTEAFF.

This chain uses TRBV7-2 with TRBJ1-4, with TRBD1 as a possible D gene (5 bases). CDR1 is SGHTA, CDR2 FQGNSA, per germline. The CDR3 runs to 14 residues. Trimming cost V 6 bases and J 6 bases, with 14 bases left between them. The CDR3 coding sequence is TGTGCCAGCAGACCAACAGGACCTGATGAAAAACTGTTTTTT. Encoded protein: CASRPTGPDEKLFF.

The rearrangement links TRBV9 to TRBJ2-7; tentatively, D is TRBD2 (6 bases). There are 13 residues in the CDR3. Trimming stripped 5 bases from V and 2 bases from J, with 11 bases between. The germline gives CDR1 SGDLS, CDR2 YYNGEE. The CDR3 region is CASRGGPAYEQYF. The CDR3 nucleotides read TGTGCCAGCAGGGGGGGACCCGCCTACGAGCAGTACTTC.

J is TRBJ1-5 and V is TRBV6-6; a weak D match, TRBD1 (6 bases). Germline CDR1 reads MNHNY; CDR2 reads SVGAGI (reference sequence). This CDR3 comprises 16 residues. V lost 5 bases and J lost 3, with 17 bases in between. CDR3 sequence: CASSLPPQGNNQPQHF. CDR3 DNA sequence: TGTGCCAGCAGTCTGCCTCCCCAGGGGAACAATCAGCCCCAGCATTTT.

The chain is built from TRBV19 and TRBJ2-1; 13 bases align to TRBD2. With 1 base clipped from V and 4 bases from J, the junction kept 7 bases outside the gene matches. This CDR3 region has 18 residues. Germline assignment: CDR1 LNHDA and CDR2 SQIVND (reference sequence). As DNA, the CDR3 is TGTGCCAGTAGTATAGGGACGGGACTAGCGGGAATATACAATGAGCAGTTCTTC. Amino acids: CASSIGTGLAGIYNEQFF.

The DNA for the CDR3 is TGTGCCAGCAGCCACATCCATCAGGGCCGAACACCCTACATAGCCAAAAACATTCAGTACTTC. As protein: CASSHIHQGRTPYIAKNIQYF. This chain joins TRBV14 and TRBJ2-4, with D possibly matching TRBD1 (5 bases). Germline CDR1 is SGHDN and CDR2 is FVKESK. This CDR3 spans 21 amino acids. Trimming shortened V by 3 bases and J by 0 bases, and 27 bases separated the two germline ends. The full variable domain, its missing parts supplied by reference TRBV14 and TRBJ2-4, is EAGVTQFPSHSVIEKGQTVTLRCDPISGHDNLYWYRRVMGKEIKFLLHFVKESKQDESGMPNNRFLAERTGGTYSTLKVQPAELEDSGVYFCASSHIHQGRTPYIAKNIQYFGAGTRLSVL.

CDR3 amino acids: CASSPQSPSREQYF. The CDR3 DNA reads as TGTGCCAGCAGCCCGCAATCCCCTTCTCGCGAGCAGTACTTC. The chain carries TRBV7-6 and TRBJ2-7; D unclear. V dropped 5 bases and J dropped 6 bases, with 17 bases sitting between them. Germline V gene lookup returns CDR1 SGHVS and CDR2 FNYEAQ. The CDR3 spans 14 residues.

This chain connects TRBV19 to TRBJ1-2; tentative D call: TRBD1 (6 bases). CDR3 length: 13 amino acids. Germline values: CDR1 LNHDA, CDR2 SQIVND (reference sequence). The germline V and J ends were trimmed by 0 bases and 7 bases, with 9 bases remaining between them. The CDR3 loop is CASSIEGTIGYTF. As DNA, the CDR3 is TGTGCCAGTAGTATAGAGGGGACAATTGGCTACACCTTC.